The source of this TCR beta chain is a study of blood T cell repertoires in COVID-19. Measured with immunoSEQ multiplex PCR; TCRdb has only the in-frame clones, and not every one. Of approximately 240,000 clones listed, approximately 84% are singletons. Trimming took off 0 bases at V and 9 bases at J, with 8 bases between the two ends. This CDR3 has 12 residues. Germline CDR1 reads SGHNT; CDR2 reads YENEEA. The material sequenced was peripheral blood. The TCR was taken from a man aged 45 to 65 with acute or convalescent COVID-19. This chain joins TRBV11-3 and TRBJ2-5; D is undetermined. The CDR3 reads CASSLDLVAQYF. The CDR3 nucleotides read TGTGCCAGCAGCTTAGATCTAGTGGCCCAGTACTTC.